This T cell receptor beta chain was documented in a study of tissue T cells after allogeneic stem cell transplantation. General study findings and limits: Tissue-detected TCR repertoire was only partly captured by blood and spleen T cells. Within patients, tissue anatomy strongly shaped TCR repertoire composition.

As concerns this clone: What it binds is unknown. Any gene name here is a mouse gene name. The read ends 1 residue before the CDR3 terminus; that terminus is restored from the germline J gene.

Time point of the sample: mouse harvest day 14 after allogeneic transplant. Mouse grafts combined 10^7 T-cell-depleted bone marrow cells with 10^6 splenic CD5+ T cells. The protocol was immunoSEQ multiplex PCR, while the TCRdb copy is restricted to in-frame clones and leaves out a portion. This sample has roughly 3,000 clones; 45% to 60% occur once, and the top ten carry approximately 40%. The germline V gene has CDR1 KGHPV and CDR2 FQNQEV (reference sequence). CDR3 size: 13 residues. The V segment lost 4 bases and the J segment 4 bases; nucleotides outside the gene matches: 1. The material sequenced was gut tissue. This clonotype originated in a female BALB/c mouse given C57BL/6 T cells with graft-versus-host disease after an allogeneic hematopoietic cell transplant. The chain joins TRBV26 to TRBJ2-5, with 8 positions matching TRBD1. The CDR3 DNA, read in part, is TGTGCCAGCAGTCGACAGGGGAAAGACACCCAGTAC. This codes for CASSRQGKDTQY. From start to end, the CDR3 is CASSRQGKDTQYF.